The subject of this entry is one T cell receptor beta chain. Its antigen is still unknown. The sample belongs to a study of T-cell memory formation after mild COVID-19. The study's findings and limits: Pre-infection memory contained some responding clones, which suggested that cross-reactive memory had joined.

TCRdb re-derived calls from the 5' RACE reads in MiXCR, one entry per CDR3 protein. The top ten clones hold more than 20% of a sample with 250,000 to 300,000 distinct CDR3 sequences, about 17% of them seen once. V gave up 2 bases and J gave up 4 bases; unmatched junction bases: 14. The CDR3 totals 20 residues. The germline CDR1 and CDR2 sequences are SEHNR and FQNEAQ (reference sequence). This sequence originates from a young man who had mild COVID-19 (a few samples of this study predate the infection). Cell type and time point are not known. The rearrangement joins TRBV7-9 to TRBJ2-1, with 13 bases identical to TRBD2. The sequenced sample consisted of PBMCs or a T cell subset sorted from them (not recorded which). The CDR3 DNA is TGTGCCAGCAGCTTAAGGGTCGGGACTAGCGGGGAAAGAAGATACAATGAGCAGTTCTTC. Translated, it gives CASSLRVGTSGERRYNEQFF.